This T cell receptor (beta chain) was sequenced in a study of shared clonotypes between healthy human individuals. The overall study: Per donor, three plates held CD4 naive cells, three held CD4 memory, two held CD8 naive and one held CD8 memory.

CD45RO-negative, CCR7-selected cells formed the naive CD8 fraction, which excluded terminally differentiated effector memory CD45RA+ cells. Germline values: CDR1 WSHSY, CDR2 SAAADI. The CDR3 length is 18 residues. Germline trimming cut 0 bases from V and 4 bases from J; bases unmatched to any gene: 11. The repertoire was sequenced with immunoSEQ multiplex PCR; TCRdb's copy has only in-frame clones and lacks some. The sample has some 740,000 clones, 90% to 95% seen once; the top ten hold less than 25%. The source is a man younger than 40 in good health. Sequencing used naive CD8+ T cells sorted from blood. This chain connects TRBV10-2 to TRBJ1-2; 10 positions agree with TRBD1. The CDR3 nucleotides are TGCGCCAGCAGTGAGTCGATGGCGGGGACAGGGGAAGCCTATGGCTACACCTTC. It codes for CASSESMAGTGEAYGYTF.